One T cell receptor (beta chain) is described in this entry. The antigen is undetermined. The sample comes from a study of T cell clones after liver transplantation. Across the study: HCV positivity affected three of eight recipients; the rest lacked autoimmune or viral indications. Tolerance: complete withdrawal held at least one year, liver enzymes staying within twice normal. Standard immunosuppression, with no induction, continued until 12-24 months after transplant.

Assay: immunoSEQ multiplex PCR; the TCRdb copy retains only in-frame clones and omits some. The profile covers over 50,000 clones, with approximately 84% appearing a single time and about 8.5% taken by the ten largest. Study results and limitations: A significant post-transplant drop in circulating graft-donor-reactive CD4 TCRbeta sequences occurred in most of the 8 subjects.

This CDR3 has 14 amino acids. V was pared by 3 bases and J by 14 bases, with 23 bases between. Germline V lookup: CDR1 SGDLS, CDR2 YYNGEE. Here the sequenced sample was CD4+ T cells from blood, taken before liver transplant. The chain has TRBV9 and TRBJ1-2, with D possibly TRBD1 on 5 matching bases. The sequence came from a human donor who received a liver transplant. The chain's CDR3 is CASSALSETAEKTF. CDR3 sequence (DNA): TGTGCCAGCAGCGCCCTATCCGAGACAGCTGAAAAAACCTTC. Variable domain in full (rest from reference TRBV9 and TRBJ1-2): DSGVTQTPKHLITATGQRVTLRCSPRSGDLSVYWYQQSLDQGLQFLIQYYNGEERAKGNILERFSAQQFPDLHSELNLSSLELGDSALYFCASSALSETAEKTFGSGTRLTVV.